One and the same sample provided the 27 T cell receptor beta chains below, sequenced in a study of shared clonotypes between healthy human individuals. TCRdb keeps only in-frame clones here, not all; method: immunoSEQ multiplex PCR. The table records about 2.4 million clones, roughly 93% of them present only once. Sequenced material: naive CD4+ T cells from PBMCs. Noted subset: CD45RA+ positively selected. These receptors were collected from a man younger than 35 in good health. Some clones in this sample may be carry-over from other donors' samples.

The CDR3 region has the DNA TGTGCCAGCAGTTACTCGAAAAGGACGACAGGGGTAGCCTACGAGCAGTACTTC. Its translation is CASSYSKRTTGVAYEQYF. The chain combines TRBV6-7 with TRBJ2-7; 8 bases map to TRBD1. TRBV6-7 qualifies as an ORF whose function is uncertain. V lost 0 bases to trimming and J lost 2 bases; unmatched junction nucleotides: 12. This CDR3 contains 18 residues.

The CDR3 spells CASSPLTINYEQYF. Here the CDR3 DNA reads TGTGCCAGCAGCCCGTTGACTATAAACTACGAGCAGTACTTC. The chain employs TRBV11-2 and TRBJ2-7, with D maybe TRBD2 (5 bases). From germline, CDR1 is SGHAT and CDR2 FQNNGV. CDR3 size: 14 residues. V was clipped by 5 bases and J by 3 bases, with 14 bases between them. Full variable domain (rest looked up from reference TRBV11-2 and TRBJ2-7): EAGVAQSPRYKIIEKRQSVAFWCNPISGHATLYWYQQILGQGPKLLIQFQNNGVVDDSQLPKDRFSAERLKGVDSTLKIQPAKLEDSAVYLCASSPLTINYEQYFGPGTRLTVT.

This clone was counted once. The CDR3 DNA follows: TGTGCCAGCCATGAGCTTTGGGGGTCTGGCGAGCAGTACTTC. It codes for CASHELWGSGEQYF. The V gene is TRBV28, the J gene TRBJ2-5; D may be TRBD1 or TRBD2 (5 bases each). The end of the DNA fits TRBJ2-7 better, so the J call may be wrong. Germline lookup yields CDR1 MDHEN and CDR2 SYDVKM. The CDR3 loop spans 14 amino acids.

The chain is built from TRBV16 and TRBJ1-5, with TRBD1 matching 8 bases. Germline trimming cut 3 bases from V and 4 bases from J; bases unmatched to any gene: 2. Germline assignment: CDR1 KGHSY and CDR2 FQNENV. This CDR3 has 14 residues. The CDR3 bases are TGTGCCAGCAGCCAGGGACAGGTAAATCAGCCCCAGCATTTT. It yields the protein CASSQGQVNQPQHF.

This chain connects TRBV4-1 to TRBJ2-7, with TRBD1 matching over 7 bases. Per the germline V gene, CDR1 is MGHRA and CDR2 is YSYEKL. This CDR3 comprises 14 residues. V was pared by 4 bases and J by 0 bases, with 3 bases of the junction left unmatched. This CDR3 is CASSLTGLSYEQYF. The CDR3 nucleotides read TGCGCCAGCAGCCTGACAGGGCTCTCCTACGAGCAGTACTTC.

The rearrangement joins TRBV5-1 to TRBJ2-3; D is uncertain. CDR1 and CDR2 from the germline V gene are SGHRS and YFSETQ. The CDR3 sequence is 14 residues long. The V and J ends lost 0 bases and 6 bases respectively, with 11 bases between them. CDR3 region: CASSLAGSSDTQYF. CDR3 bases: TGCGCCAGCAGCTTGGCTGGCAGTTCGGATACGCAGTATTTT. Full variable domain (rest looked up from reference TRBV5-1 and TRBJ2-3): KAGVTQTPRYLIKTRGQQVTLSCSPISGHRSVSWYQQTPGQGLQFLFEYFSETQRNKGNFPGRFSGRQFSNSRSEMNVSTLELGDSALYLCASSLAGSSDTQYFGPGTRLTVL.

The gene calls are TRBV29-1 and TRBJ1-1; TRBD1 agrees at 11 bases. Per germline, CDR1 SQVTM and CDR2 ANQGSEA. V gave up 4 bases and J gave up 4 bases; unmatched junction bases: 8. The CDR3 contains 15 residues. The CDR3 loop is CSVVYLGQGGTEAFF. In DNA form, the CDR3 reads TGCAGCGTTGTTTATTTGGGACAGGGGGGCACTGAAGCTTTCTTT.

CDR3 in DNA: TGTGCCTGGAACGCCGAGGCAGATACGCAGTATTTT. Amino acids: CAWNAEADTQYF. The V gene is TRBV30, the J gene TRBJ2-3; no definite D call. CDR1 and CDR2 (germline): GTSNPN, SVGIG (reference sequence). The CDR3 runs 12 residues. V lost 4 bases to trimming and J lost 4 bases, with 9 bases between them.

V gene TRBV7-2 combines with J gene TRBJ2-7; perhaps TRBD1 as D (6 bases). The CDR3 has 14 amino acids. The germline V and J ends were trimmed by 4 bases and 4 bases, with 14 bases remaining between them. CDR1 is SGHTA and CDR2 is FQGNSA in the germline V gene. The CDR3 loop is CASSSPGQPYEQYF. The CDR3 coding sequence is TGTGCCAGCAGCTCCCCGGGACAACCATACGAGCAGTACTTC.

The chain has TRBV5-5 and TRBJ1-2; D call uncertain. CDR1 SGHKS and CDR2 YYEKEE come from the germline V gene (reference sequence). Trimming stripped 0 bases from V and 4 bases from J, with 13 bases between. CDR3 length: 15 residues. The CDR3 sequence: CASSLGVSDFYGYTF. Written as DNA, the CDR3 is TGTGCCAGCAGCTTGGGGGTCAGCGACTTCTATGGCTACACCTTC.

The rearrangement uses TRBV6-6 and TRBJ1-5; 8 bases are shared with TRBD1. Germline lookup yields CDR1 MNHNY and CDR2 SVGAGI (reference sequence). J gave up 7 bases and V 7 bases, and 12 bases lay outside the gene matches. The CDR3 spans 15 residues. The CDR3 is CASNGAGGMGQPQHF. The CDR3 DNA reads as TGTGCCAGCAACGGGGCAGGGGGCATGGGGCAGCCCCAGCATTTT.

This clone was seen just once. The genes are TRBV29-1 and TRBJ2-7, with 9 bases lining up with TRBD2. Unmatched junction bases numbered 7, after V lost 7 bases and J lost 3 bases. CDR3 length equals 13 residues. CDR1 SQVTM and CDR2 ANQGSEA come from the germline V gene. CDR3 coding DNA: TGCAGCGCCCAGGGTAGCGGGGGCTACGAGCAGTACTTC. Its translation: CSAQGSGGYEQYF.

The count of this clone is one. The genes are TRBV4-1 and TRBJ2-3; 9 bases fit TRBD2. This CDR3 has 16 amino acids. V lost 3 bases and J lost 3; bases outside the gene matches: 7. CDR1 and CDR2 (germline): MGHRA, YSYEKL. The CDR3, as DNA: TGCGCCAGCAGCCAGTTTGCGGGAGGGGTAACAGATACGCAGTATTTT. This gives the protein CASSQFAGGVTDTQYF.

This chain connects TRBV5-1 to TRBJ2-7; D is perhaps TRBD2 (6 bases). V was cut by 2 bases and J by 2 bases, with 14 bases left in between. The CDR3 extends over 15 amino acids. The germline CDR1 and CDR2 sequences are SGHRS and YFSETQ. CDR3 sequence: CASSLTGTSPYEQYF. CDR3 bases: TGCGCCAGCAGCTTAACCGGGACTTCTCCCTACGAGCAGTACTTC.

The gene calls are TRBV19 and TRBJ2-2, with 7 nucleotides matching TRBD2. V gave up 2 bases and J gave up 8 bases; unmatched junction bases: 11. Germline loops: CDR1 LNHDA, CDR2 SQIVND (reference sequence). CDR3 length: 16 amino acids. CDR3 nucleotides: TGTGCCAGTAGTATAATAGCGGGCGGGCCTAGGGGGGAGCTGTTTTTT. It yields the protein CASSIIAGGPRGELFF. Filled out from reference TRBV19 and TRBJ2-2, the complete variable domain reads DGGITQSPKYLFRKEGQNVTLSCEQNLNHDAMYWYRQDPGQGLRLIYYSQIVNDFQKGDIAEGYSVSREKKESFPLTVTSAQKNPTAFYLCASSIIAGGPRGELFFGEGSRLTVL.

The gene calls are TRBV29-1 and TRBJ2-3; 9 nucleotides line up with TRBD2. Trimming at V came to 5 bases and at J to 4 bases, leaving 4 bases not matched to a gene. Looked up from germline, CDR1 is SQVTM and CDR2 is ANQGSEA. This CDR3 contains 13 residues. CDR3: CSVSGRSSDTQYF. The DNA for the CDR3 is TGCAGCGTTAGCGGGAGGAGTTCAGATACGCAGTATTTT.

The rearrangement joins TRBV19 to TRBJ1-5; TRBD1 is a possible D gene (5 bases). From germline, CDR1 is LNHDA and CDR2 SQIVND (reference sequence). The CDR3 is 14 residues long. Trimming stripped 5 bases from V and 1 base from J, with 9 bases between. The CDR3 protein is CASSVGGSNQPQHF. CDR3 sequence (DNA): TGTGCCAGTAGTGTTGGGGGGAGCAATCAGCCCCAGCATTTT.

The CDR3 region is CASSQFGTSGDGQFF. As DNA, the CDR3 is TGTGCCAGCAGCCAATTCGGGACTAGCGGCGACGGGCAGTTCTTC. V is TRBV4-2 and J is TRBJ2-1, with 11 bases fitting TRBD2. CDR1 and CDR2 (germline): LGHNA, YNFKEQ. The ends lost 2 bases at V and 12 bases at J; junction bases unmatched: 9. This CDR3 comprises 15 residues.

The chain joins TRBV7-9 to TRBJ1-2, with 7 bases lining up with TRBD1. This CDR3 comprises 15 residues. V trimming: 1 base; J trimming: 3 bases; junction bases outside the gene matches: 5. Germline V gene lookup returns CDR1 SEHNR and CDR2 FQNEAQ (reference sequence). CDR3 sequence (DNA): TGTGCCAGCAGCTTAGGACAGGGCCTTGACTATGGCTACACCTTC. It is translated as CASSLGQGLDYGYTF.

V usage is TRBV19 and J usage is TRBJ1-1; possible D gene TRBD1, 6 bases. The CDR3 sequence is 17 residues long. V lost 5 bases and J 0 bases, leaving 19 bases between the germline ends. Per the germline V gene, CDR1 is LNHDA and CDR2 is SQIVND (reference sequence). CDR3 DNA: TGTGCCAGTAGTCACCGGGGGCAGGGAGGGGTGAACACTGAAGCTTTCTTT. Its translation: CASSHRGQGGVNTEAFF.

This chain joins TRBV29-1 and TRBJ2-3; D unresolved. The length of the CDR3 is 12 residues. Trimming stripped 4 bases from V and 4 bases from J, with 9 bases between. In germline, CDR1 is SQVTM, CDR2 ANQGSEA. The CDR3: CSVVGVSDTQYF. The CDR3 DNA reads as TGCAGCGTTGTAGGTGTATCAGATACGCAGTATTTT.

J is TRBJ2-1 and V is TRBV9; D possibly matches TRBD1 or TRBD2 (5 bases each). The CDR3 extends over 15 amino acids. V lost 2 bases and J 2 bases, leaving 11 bases between the germline ends. Germline V lookup: CDR1 SGDLS, CDR2 YYNGEE. The CDR3 nucleotides read TGTGCCAGCAGCGTCGGGACGGTTACCTACAATGAGCAGTTCTTC. This encodes CASSVGTVTYNEQFF.

J is TRBJ1-5 and V is TRBV6-5; the D is unclear. The V end was cut by 2 bases, the J end by 2 bases, with 7 bases between. Germline CDR1 reads MNHEY; CDR2 reads SVGAGI. The CDR3 length is 14 residues. The CDR3 here is CASSYHYGNQPQHF. The DNA for the CDR3 is TGTGCCAGCAGTTACCACTACGGCAATCAGCCCCAGCATTTT.

The rearrangement uses TRBV19 and TRBJ2-1; D gene unclear. Deletions cut 1 base from V and 2 bases from J, with 6 bases between. This CDR3 region has 14 residues. CDR1 is LNHDA, CDR2 SQIVND, per germline (reference sequence). The CDR3 protein is CASSIGNPYNEQFF. The CDR3 nucleotides read TGTGCCAGTAGTATAGGAAATCCCTACAATGAGCAGTTCTTC.

The V and J genes are TRBV7-3 and TRBJ2-1; the D gene could be TRBD1 or TRBD2 (5 bases each). This CDR3 comprises 13 residues. The germline V gene has CDR1 SGHTA and CDR2 FQGTGA. The V gene lost 0 bases and the J gene lost 12 bases, with 12 bases spanning the gap. The CDR3 DNA follows: TGTGCCAGCAGCTTAACGGGGACCTCTTGGCAGTTCTTC. As protein: CASSLTGTSWQFF. The whole variable domain, remainder taken from reference TRBV7-3 and TRBJ2-1, is GAGVSQTPSNKVTEKGKYVELRCDPISGHTALYWYRQSLGQGPEFLIYFQGTGAADDSGLPNDRFFAVRPEGSVSTLKIQRTERGDSAVYLCASSLTGTSWQFFGPGTRLTVL.

The rearrangement uses TRBV28 and TRBJ1-5; D gene ambiguous. CDR3 length: 14 amino acids. The V end lost 6 bases, the J end lost 6 bases, and 15 bases lay between the germline ends. Germline CDR1 MDHEN, CDR2 SYDVKM. The CDR3 sequence: CASRPRTGSQPQHF. For the CDR3, the DNA is TGTGCCAGCAGGCCCAGGACTGGGAGTCAGCCCCAGCATTTT.

The chain recombines TRBV11-2 with TRBJ2-7, with D perhaps TRBD1 or TRBD2 (6 bases each). The germline V gene encodes CDR1 SGHAT and CDR2 FQNNGV. The CDR3 covers 14 residues. V gave up 2 bases and J gave up 7 bases, with 15 bases separating them. CDR3 coding DNA: TGTGCCAGCAGCTTATTGACGGGGGCAAGAGAGCAGTACTTC. Protein product: CASSLLTGAREQYF.